Following are 29 T cell receptor beta chains from one sample sequenced in a study of T cell responses to AZD1222 COVID-19 vaccine. Libraries were prepared by immunoSEQ multiplex PCR; TCRdb keeps only in-frame clonotypes and omits some of them. The sample holds 160,000 or so clones; more than 90% are singletons and the top ten take about 2.5%. The sample consisted of peripheral blood, taken on day 0 of AZD1222 vaccination. Source of these receptors: an adult in good health.

The rearrangement links TRBV5-4 to TRBJ2-1, with TRBD2 matching over 10 bases. Germline CDR1 and CDR2: SGHNT and YYREEE (reference sequence). V gave up 4 bases and J gave up 1 base; unmatched junction bases: 8. The CDR3 covers 17 residues. The CDR3 DNA reads as TGTGCCAGCAGCCCGATGATAGCGGGAGGTTCCTACAATGAGCAGTTCTTC. Residues: CASSPMIAGGSYNEQFF.

The chain employs TRBV20-1 and TRBJ1-3; tentatively, D is TRBD1 (6 bases). Germline CDR1 reads DFQATT; CDR2 reads SNEGSKA (reference sequence). This CDR3 contains 16 residues. V lost 3 bases to trimming and J lost 1 base, with 16 bases between them. The CDR3 region has the DNA TGCAGTGCTAGTCAAGTAGGGGGTTTGTCTGGAAACACCATATATTTT. Translation gives CSASQVGGLSGNTIYF.

The rearrangement joins TRBV19 to TRBJ1-1, with 8 positions matching TRBD1. The CDR3 runs 15 residues. With V trimmed by 6 bases and J by 1 base, 7 bases remained unmatched. Germline CDR1 LNHDA, CDR2 SQIVND (reference sequence). The DNA of the CDR3 is TGTGCCAGTAGCCATCGACAGGGGAGGAACACTGAAGCTTTCTTT. Translation gives CASSHRQGRNTEAFF.

The V call is TRBV11-2, the J call TRBJ2-7, with 11 bases matching TRBD2. The CDR3 runs 14 residues. CDR1 SGHAT and CDR2 FQNNGV come from the germline V gene. V lost 5 bases and J lost 2; bases outside the gene matches: 2. CDR3 region: CASSQTSGAYEQYF. Written as DNA, the CDR3 is TGTGCCAGCAGCCAGACTAGCGGGGCCTACGAGCAGTACTTC. Full variable domain (rest looked up from reference TRBV11-2 and TRBJ2-7): EAGVAQSPRYKIIEKRQSVAFWCNPISGHATLYWYQQILGQGPKLLIQFQNNGVVDDSQLPKDRFSAERLKGVDSTLKIQPAKLEDSAVYLCASSQTSGAYEQYFGPGTRLTVT.

The chain employs TRBV28 and TRBJ2-7; D call uncertain. V lost 2 bases, J lost 9 bases, and 17 bases lay in between. The CDR3 covers 14 residues. Germline loops: CDR1 MDHEN, CDR2 SYDVKM. The CDR3 sequence is CASSLGLGPEGQYF. CDR3 nucleotides: TGTGCCAGCAGTTTAGGGCTCGGCCCCGAAGGGCAGTACTTC.

This rearrangement joins TRBV30 to TRBJ2-1; TRBD2 matches 7 bases. Germline V CDR1 and CDR2: GTSNPN, SVGIG (reference sequence). The V and J ends lost 4 bases and 2 bases, in that order; junction bases with no gene match: 5. The CDR3 contains 14 residues. Written as DNA, the CDR3 is TGTGCCTGGAAAACGGCGGGGGCCTACAATGAGCAGTTCTTC. It encodes CAWKTAGAYNEQFF.

In this sample, this clone turned up once. The gene calls are TRBV25-1 and TRBJ1-2, with TRBD1 matching 12 bases. V gave up 6 bases and J gave up 4 bases; unmatched junction bases: 9. The length of the CDR3 is 16 residues. Germline CDR1 reads MGHDK; CDR2 reads SYGVNS. The chain's CDR3 is CASRATGTGGLYGYTF. The CDR3 DNA reads TGTGCCAGCAGAGCAACCGGGACAGGGGGCCTCTATGGCTACACCTTC.

The gene calls are TRBV16 and TRBJ1-1; the D gene is possibly TRBD1 (5 bases). V lost 1 base to trimming and J lost 11 bases, with 23 bases between them. Per germline, CDR1 KGHSY and CDR2 FQNENV. The CDR3 extends over 16 amino acids. The CDR3 is CASSQLAVDRGRGAFF. CDR3 DNA sequence: TGTGCCAGCAGCCAATTGGCGGTGGATAGAGGGAGGGGTGCTTTCTTT.

V and J are TRBV6-1 and TRBJ1-6, with D tentatively TRBD1 (5 bases). V gave up 2 bases and J gave up 7 bases, with 12 bases separating them. Germline CDR1 reads MNHNS; CDR2 reads SASEGT. The CDR3 totals 15 residues. For the CDR3, the DNA is TGTGCCAGCAGTGAACAAAACAGGATAAATTCACCCCTCCACTTT. Translated: CASSEQNRINSPLHF.

This clone was detected once. The chain links TRBV6-6 to TRBJ2-7, with a weak D call TRBD2 (5 bases). Germline CDR1 and CDR2: MNHNY and SVGAGI (reference sequence). Trimming shortened V by 0 bases and J by 0 bases, and 12 bases separated the two germline ends. This CDR3 spans 16 amino acids. The CDR3 DNA reads TGTGCCAGCAGTTACTCGGGCGGGCAAAGCTCCTACGAGCAGTACTTC. Its protein is CASSYSGGQSSYEQYF.

The chain joins TRBV18 to TRBJ2-7; D tentatively reads TRBD1 or TRBD2 (5 bases each). The CDR3 contains 12 residues. Germline CDR1 and CDR2: KGHSH and LQKENI. V lost 3 bases to trimming and J lost 6 bases, with 9 bases between them. The CDR3 DNA reads as TGTGCCAGCTCACCCGAGGGGCGCGAGCAGTACTTC. It codes for CASSPEGREQYF.

The rearrangement joins TRBV2 to TRBJ2-7; D gene unclear. From germline, CDR1 is SNHLY and CDR2 FYNNEI. Trimming took off 3 bases at V and 4 bases at J, with 7 bases between the two ends. The length of the CDR3 is 12 residues. The CDR3 nucleotides read TGTGCCAGCAGTGAGCTAGATTACGAGCAGTACTTC. This translates into CASSELDYEQYF. Together with reference TRBV2 and TRBJ2-7, the CDR3 gives the full variable domain: EPEVTQTPSHQVTQMGQEVILRCVPISNHLYFYWYRQILGQKVEFLVSFYNNEISEKSEIFDDQFSVERPDGSNFTLKIRSTKLEDSAMYFCASSELDYEQYFGPGTRLTVT.

The chain uses TRBV3-1 (or the pseudogene TRBV3-2) and TRBJ2-4; possible D gene TRBD2, 5 bases. V was shortened by 1 base and J by 0 bases, with 13 bases between the two germline ends. Germline CDR1 is LGHDT and CDR2 is YNNKEL (reference sequence). There are 17 residues in the CDR3. The CDR3: CASSQGVSVLAKNIQYF. CDR3 coding DNA: TGTGCCAGCAGCCAAGGGGTTAGCGTCCTAGCCAAAAACATTCAGTACTTC.

In this sample, this clone turned up once. This same CDR3 is encoded by further DNA sequences in the sample. This chain uses TRBV30 with TRBJ2-1; 12 nucleotides match TRBD2. Germline CDR1 GTSNPN, CDR2 SVGIG (reference sequence). V shed 2 bases, J shed 4 bases, and the junction held 0 bases outside the gene matches. The CDR3 is made up of 14 amino acids. The CDR3 loop reads CAWSLAGGYNEQFF. The CDR3 DNA reads TGTGCCTGGAGTCTAGCGGGAGGGTACAATGAGCAGTTCTTC.

V and J are TRBV2 and TRBJ1-2, with TRBD1 matching 10 bases. The CDR3 spans 15 residues. Germline lookup yields CDR1 SNHLY and CDR2 FYNNEI. Trimming at V came to 8 bases and at J to 0 bases, leaving 6 bases not matched to a gene. The CDR3 nucleotides read TGTGCCAGCCCCCGGGACAGGGGAACTAACTATGGCTACACCTTC. Amino acids: CASPRDRGTNYGYTF. Looking up the rest from reference TRBV2 and TRBJ1-2 gives the full variable domain: EPEVTQTPSHQVTQMGQEVILRCVPISNHLYFYWYRQILGQKVEFLVSFYNNEISEKSEIFDDQFSVERPDGSNFTLKIRSTKLEDSAMYFCASPRDRGTNYGYTFGSGTRLTVV.

This rearrangement joins TRBV29-1 to TRBJ2-7; 14 bases align to TRBD2. The germline V gene has CDR1 SQVTM and CDR2 ANQGSEA. The junction had 10 bases not matched to a gene; V was cut back by 7 bases and J by 5 bases. The CDR3 loop spans 15 amino acids. The CDR3 spells CSAMGLAGVGNEQYF. The DNA of the CDR3 is TGCAGCGCCATGGGACTAGCGGGAGTTGGAAACGAGCAGTACTTC.

The chain couples TRBV5-4 to TRBJ2-5; 8 bases are shared with TRBD2. The V and J ends lost 6 bases and 4 bases, in that order; junction bases with no gene match: 14. CDR1 SGHNT and CDR2 YYREEE come from the germline V gene (reference sequence). The CDR3 is 16 residues long. Here the CDR3 DNA reads TGTGCCAGCATGAGTAGCGGGACTAGTCCGGGAGAGACCCAGTACTTC. This sequence encodes CASMSSGTSPGETQYF.

The chain carries TRBV3-1 (or the pseudogene TRBV3-2) and TRBJ1-1; the match to TRBD1 covers 8 bases. With V trimmed by 4 bases and J by 1 base, 5 bases remained unmatched. Germline V gene lookup returns CDR1 LGHDT and CDR2 YNNKEL (reference sequence). The CDR3 totals 15 residues. CDR3 residues: CASSRAGGGNTEAFF. In DNA form, the CDR3 reads TGTGCCAGCAGCCGCGCAGGGGGCGGGAACACTGAAGCTTTCTTT.

The CDR3 DNA reads TGCAGTGCTAGTGTGGGAAGGGGGCTAACTGAAGCTTTCTTT. This sequence encodes CSASVGRGLTEAFF. The chain employs TRBV20-1 and TRBJ1-1, with TRBD1 matching over 7 bases. V shed 3 bases and J 5 bases; nucleotides not matched to a gene: 9. CDR1 and CDR2 (germline): DFQATT, SNEGSKA (reference sequence). CDR3 length equals 14 residues.

The V gene is TRBV30, the J gene TRBJ1-1; unclear D gene. The V gene lost 2 bases and the J gene lost 0 bases, with 4 bases spanning the gap. CDR1 and CDR2 from the germline V gene are GTSNPN and SVGIG (reference sequence). This CDR3 contains 12 residues. The CDR3 nucleotides read TGTGCCTGGAGTACAGTGAACACTGAAGCTTTCTTT. It is translated as CAWSTVNTEAFF.

V usage is TRBV16 and J usage is TRBJ2-7; the D gene is possibly TRBD2 (6 bases). V was shortened by 4 bases and J by 3 bases, with 16 bases between the two germline ends. The V gene's germline CDR1 is KGHSY and CDR2 FQNENV. The CDR3 covers 15 residues. CDR3 region: CASSLRRAKVYEQYF. For the CDR3, the DNA is TGTGCCAGCAGCCTCCGGAGGGCCAAGGTCTACGAGCAGTACTTC.

This chain uses TRBV19 with TRBJ1-6, with D maybe TRBD1 (5 bases). Germline assignment: CDR1 LNHDA and CDR2 SQIVND (reference sequence). V was clipped by 0 bases and J by 7 bases, with 10 bases between them. The CDR3 covers 15 residues. The CDR3 DNA follows: TGTGCCAGTAGTATAGAGCCAGGGTCCAATTCACCCCTCCACTTT. Protein sequence: CASSIEPGSNSPLHF.

The rearrangement joins TRBV9 to TRBJ1-1; D perhaps matches TRBD1 (5 bases). Germline V gives CDR1 SGDLS, CDR2 YYNGEE. Trimming stripped 4 bases from V and 2 bases from J, with 18 bases between. This CDR3 region has 16 residues. CDR3 region: CASSPGTLLKNTEAFF. The CDR3 nucleotides read TGTGCCAGCAGCCCAGGGACCCTCCTAAAAAACACTGAAGCTTTCTTT.

The rearrangement links TRBV5-4 to TRBJ2-2, with D perhaps matching TRBD1 (5 bases). The V gene's germline CDR1 is SGHNT and CDR2 YYREEE (reference sequence). This CDR3 is built from 13 residues. Between the trimmed V and J ends, which lost 7 bases and 4 bases, there was a span of 11 bases. The CDR3 protein is CASQGLTTGELFF. CDR3 bases: TGTGCCAGCCAGGGTTTAACCACCGGGGAGCTGTTTTTT.

The chain couples TRBV6-5 to TRBJ2-3; the D call may be TRBD1 or TRBD2 (5 bases each). The V gene's germline CDR1 is MNHEY and CDR2 SVGAGI. V lost 7 bases and J 2 bases, leaving 13 bases between the germline ends. This CDR3 region has 14 residues. CDR3 amino acids: CASKAGTYTDTQYF. CDR3 coding DNA: TGTGCCAGCAAGGCCGGGACCTACACAGATACGCAGTATTTT.

J is TRBJ2-1 and V is TRBV7-9; D possibly corresponds to TRBD2 (5 bases). The germline CDR1 and CDR2 sequences are SEHNR and FQNEAQ (reference sequence). V lost 2 bases and J 8 bases, leaving 13 bases between the germline ends. The CDR3 sequence is 14 residues long. CDR3 sequence reads: CASSLYEGEHEQFF. The CDR3 DNA sequence: TGTGCCAGCAGCTTATATGAGGGAGAGCATGAGCAGTTCTTC.

This chain links TRBV6-5 with TRBJ2-7, with unresolved D. V was shortened by 2 bases and J by 3 bases, with 11 bases between the two germline ends. The CDR3 has 14 amino acids. Germline lookup yields CDR1 MNHEY and CDR2 SVGAGI. The CDR3 nucleotides read TGTGCCAGCAGTTACGATTCGGCCGGCTACGAGCAGTACTTC. The encoded protein is CASSYDSAGYEQYF.

V and J are TRBV19 and TRBJ1-1; 8 bases line up with TRBD1. J lost 10 bases, V lost 5 bases, and 9 bases had no gene match. The CDR3 covers 13 residues. The germline V gene encodes CDR1 LNHDA and CDR2 SQIVND (reference sequence). This CDR3 reads CASSYQGAMRAFF. Written as DNA, the CDR3 is TGTGCCAGTAGTTATCAGGGGGCAATGAGAGCTTTCTTT. Looking up the rest from reference TRBV19 and TRBJ1-1 gives the full variable domain: DGGITQSPKYLFRKEGQNVTLSCEQNLNHDAMYWYRQDPGQGLRLIYYSQIVNDFQKGDIAEGYSVSREKKESFPLTVTSAQKNPTAFYLCASSYQGAMRAFFGQGTRLTVV.

V gene TRBV18 combines with J gene TRBJ1-1; D ambiguous. The CDR3 covers 13 residues. Germline CDR1 is KGHSH and CDR2 is LQKENI. The germline V and J ends were trimmed by 4 bases and 0 bases, with 6 bases remaining between them. CDR3 in amino acids: CASSLGLNTEAFF. The CDR3 nucleotides read TGTGCCAGCTCACTAGGGCTGAACACTGAAGCTTTCTTT.